This is a list of T cell receptor beta chains from one sample in a study of T cells in Graves' hyperthyroidism and ophthalmopathy. TCRdb re-called the multiplex PCR reads through MiXCR, storing one row per CDR3 protein. The sample has hundreds of thousands of distinct CDR3 sequences, about 15% seen once; the top ten hold 11% to 15%. Source material: blood. Receptors originate from a woman between 40 and 55 years old with Graves' hyperthyroidism. CDR3s include the opening cysteine and the closing phenylalanine or tryptophan. A D gene is named only where the DNA matches it firmly. Rows may omit the clone size; those that give it use once, few, many or a size class.

d_call j_call v_call clone_size cdr3_nt cdr3_aa
. TRBJ1-5 TRBV10-3 few TGTGCCATCAGTGAGTCGAGGGGTGAGGGTCAGCCCCAGCATTTT CAISESRGEGQPQHF
TRBD1 TRBJ1-1 TRBV11-2 . TGTGCCAGCAGCTTACGGGACCTGGGACAGCTGAACACTGAAGCTTTCTTT CASSLRDLGQLNTEAFF
. TRBJ1-1 TRBV15 few TGTGCCACCAGCAAAGGGAAGCCTTTGAACACTGAAGCTTTCTTT CATSKGKPLNTEAFF
TRBD1 TRBJ2-5 TRBV2 many TGTGCCAGCACCGGACAGGGGACGGGGACCCAGTACTTC CASTGQGTGTQYF
. TRBJ2-7 TRBV11-3 many TGTGCCAGCAGCCCGCGTGGGGATTCCTACGAGCAGTACTTC CASSPRGDSYEQYF
TRBD1 TRBJ1-2 TRBV9 . TGTGCCAGCAGCGTAGCCCCGGGACAGAACTATGGCTACACCTTC CASSVAPGQNYGYTF
. TRBJ1-5 TRBV19 few TGTGCCAGTAGTGACACGCAGGATCAGCCCCAGCATTTT CASSDTQDQPQHF
. TRBJ2-7 TRBV11-2 many TGTGCCAGCAGCCGCGTAGGAGGGGCCACGGCCTACGAGCAGTACTTC CASSRVGGATAYEQYF
. TRBJ1-1 TRBV6-5 many TGTGCCAGCAGTTACTCGAAAGGGAACACTGAAGCTTTCTTT CASSYSKGNTEAFF
. TRBJ1-4 TRBV9 many TGTGCCAGCAGCGTAGAGGGGACAAGGGGGAATAGTGAAAAACTGTTTTTT CASSVEGTRGNSEKLFF
TRBD1 TRBJ2-7 TRBV9 few TGTGCCAGCAGCGTGGGGACCGGGACAGTATACGAGCAGTACTTC CASSVGTGTVYEQYF
TRBD2 TRBJ2-1 TRBV6-1 few TGTGCCAGCACCGAAGCCGCGGGAGGGTCCTACAATGAGCAGTTCTTC CASTEAAGGSYNEQFF
TRBD1 TRBJ2-7 TRBV6-1 many TGTGCCAGCAGGGGGACAGACCCTAGCTCCTACGAGCAGTACTTC CASRGTDPSSYEQYF
. TRBJ2-7 TRBV20-1 many TGCAGTGCTAGAGATCGGGGCGGGACACTCTACGAGCAGTACTTC CSARDRGGTLYEQYF
. TRBJ2-3 TRBV19 . TGTGCCAGTAGTAGCGTTTGGGACACAGATACGCAGTATTTT CASSSVWDTDTQYF
TRBD1 TRBJ2-1 TRBV5-1 many TGCGCCAGCAGCTTGATAGGACAGGGTCTCTCCTACAATGAGCAGTTCTTC CASSLIGQGLSYNEQFF
. TRBJ1-2 TRBV20-1 few TGCAGTGCTAGAGACCAGGACAGAAGTTGGTCCTATGGCTACACCTTC CSARDQDRSWSYGYTF
. TRBJ2-7 TRBV5-1 few TGCGCCAGCAGCTTGGGACCCACCTCGGGCGAGCAGTACTTC CASSLGPTSGEQYF
TRBD1 TRBJ2-6 TRBV28 few TGTGCCAGCAGTCCGACAGGGAAGGGCTCTGGGGCCAACGTCCTGACTTTC CASSPTGKGSGANVLTF
. TRBJ1-6 TRBV2 many TGTGCCAGCAGTGAAGCAAGTCGGGGCACCCTCCACTTT CASSEASRGTLHF
. TRBJ1-1 TRBV28 many TGTGCCAGCACCGCCCCGGACCGTGAACAGGAAGCTTTCTTT CASTAPDREQEAFF
TRBD2 TRBJ2-3 TRBV19 . TGTGCCAGTAGTGCTCTAGCGGGAGCCTCGAGGAATACGCAGTATTTT CASSALAGASRNTQYF
TRBD1 TRBJ1-1 TRBV29-1 . TGCAGCGTTCAGGGACAGGGAAAGGTTGCTGAAGCTTTCTTT CSVQGQGKVAEAFF
. TRBJ1-2 TRBV18 few TGTGCCAGCTCACCACCGGCTAACTATGGCTACACCTTC CASSPPANYGYTF
TRBD2 TRBJ2-3 TRBV2 many TGTGCCAGCAGGGACACTAGCGGAGATACGCAGTATTTT CASRDTSGDTQYF
. TRBJ1-1 TRBV19 . TGTGCCAGTAGTCAAAATTTCAGAGTGAACACTGAAGCTTTCTTT CASSQNFRVNTEAFF
TRBD1 TRBJ2-4 TRBV7-2 few TGTGCCAGCAGCTTCTATGGACAGGGGGCGGGCGGCATTCAGTACTTC CASSFYGQGAGGIQYF
. TRBJ2-5 TRBV28 . TGTGCCAGCAGTTCCTTATGGCGGGAAACCCAGTACTTC CASSSLWRETQYF
TRBD1 TRBJ1-2 TRBV5-1 . TGCGCCAGCAGCGGGACAGAACCTTCTAACTATGGCTACACCTTC CASSGTEPSNYGYTF
. TRBJ2-2 TRBV11-2 . TGTGCCAGCAGCTTTCGGGGGCTAGCCCCGAACACCGGGGAGCTGTTTTTT CASSFRGLAPNTGELFF
. TRBJ1-1 TRBV6-1 many TGTGCCAGCAGTGGAGACAAGAACACTGAAGCTTTCTTT CASSGDKNTEAFF
. TRBJ1-2 TRBV10-3 many TGTGCCATCAGTGACCCCCGGCAGGGTGAAGGGGTCTATGGCTACACCTTC CAISDPRQGEGVYGYTF
. TRBJ1-1 TRBV6-1 few TGTGCCAGCAGTTATACCGGACCTAAGGGGACTGAAGCTTTCTTT CASSYTGPKGTEAFF
TRBD1 TRBJ2-5 TRBV6-1 . TGTGCCAGCAGTTCCCCCAGACAGGGGAGAGAGACCCAGTACTTC CASSSPRQGRETQYF
. TRBJ1-1 TRBV20-1 many TGCAGTGTTACACCTCTTATGTTGGGCATGAACACTGAAGCTTTCTTT CSVTPLMLGMNTEAFF
TRBD1 TRBJ2-1 TRBV28 many TGTGCCAGCAGTTTGCAAGGGACAGGGAGTTTCTTC CASSLQGTGSFF
TRBD2 TRBJ2-7 TRBV2 many TGTGCCAGCAGTGAAGCTAGCGGGTCTTCCTACGAGCAGTACTTC CASSEASGSSYEQYF
. TRBJ1-1 TRBV12-3/TRBV12-4 many TGTGCCACGCTCCCCGGGCACACTGAAGCTTTCTTT CATLPGHTEAFF
TRBD2 TRBJ2-1 TRBV3-1 many TGTGCCAGCAGCTCAAGCGGGAGGGTGAACAATGAGCAGTTCTTC CASSSSGRVNNEQFF
. TRBJ1-4 TRBV3-1 many TGTGCCAGCAGCCACCGGACGGGAGAAAAACTGTTTTTT CASSHRTGEKLFF
TRBD1 TRBJ1-3 TRBV20-1 few TGCAGTGCAGAAACCGGGACAGCATCTGGAAACACCATATATTTT CSAETGTASGNTIYF
TRBD2 TRBJ2-2 TRBV20-1 few TGCAGTGCCTCGGGACTAGCGGGAGCCAACACCGGGGAGCTGTTTTTT CSASGLAGANTGELFF
TRBD1 TRBJ2-7 TRBV29-1 few TGCAGCGTTAACGGGGAGAGGGGGCAAGAGCAGTACTTC CSVNGERGQEQYF
. TRBJ2-2 TRBV28 many TGTGCCAGCAGTTCGATTGACAAGAACACCGGGGAGCTGTTTTTT CASSSIDKNTGELFF
. TRBJ2-7 TRBV28 . TGTGCCAGCAGTACCCTTGGGACTCCGAGCTCCTACGAGCAGTACTTC CASSTLGTPSSYEQYF
TRBD2 TRBJ2-7 TRBV11-2 many TGTGCCAGCAGCTTAGCACTAGCGGAGACCTACGAGCAGTACTTC CASSLALAETYEQYF
TRBD2 TRBJ2-1 TRBV7-9 many TGTGCCAGCAGCTTAGAAGCGGGACTAGCGGGATACAATGAGCAGTTCTTC CASSLEAGLAGYNEQFF
. TRBJ1-1 TRBV7-3 . TGTGCCAGCAGCTTGGCCCGGGGCGCCATGAACACTGAAGCTTTCTTT CASSLARGAMNTEAFF
TRBD2 TRBJ2-7 TRBV12-3/TRBV12-4 many TGTGCCAGCAGTTTGACTAGCGGGAGAGGAGGCGAGCAGTACTTC CASSLTSGRGGEQYF
. TRBJ2-7 TRBV7-2 many TGTGCCAGCAGCCTTTTAGGGCCTAACGAGCAGTACTTC CASSLLGPNEQYF
. TRBJ1-1 TRBV5-5 many TGTGCCAGCAGGCCGGGAGGAGTGAACACTGAAGCTTTCTTT CASRPGGVNTEAFF
TRBD1 TRBJ2-1 TRBV6-2/TRBV6-3 . TGTGCCAGCTCCCCCGGGACAGACCCCTACAATGAGCAGTTCTTC CASSPGTDPYNEQFF
. TRBJ2-1 TRBV5-6 . TGTGCCAGCAGCCCCCCGGCCGACCTCGGGCAGTTCTTC CASSPPADLGQFF
. TRBJ1-4 TRBV15 many TGTGCCACCAGCAGTGACCGGGACCCCTGGGGGAAACTGTTTTTT CATSSDRDPWGKLFF
TRBD1 TRBJ1-1 TRBV4-1 few TGCGCCAGCAGCCCCGGACAGGGGGGGAACACTGAAGCTTTCTTT CASSPGQGGNTEAFF
TRBD2 TRBJ2-5 TRBV28 many TGTGCCAGCAGACCCCCCAGCGGGAGGGGCCAAGAGACCCAGTACTTC CASRPPSGRGQETQYF
. TRBJ1-1 TRBV13 many TGTGCCAGCAGCTTATCGGGGATGTTAAGGGGAACTGAAGCTTTCTTT CASSLSGMLRGTEAFF
. TRBJ1-4 TRBV15 few TGTGCCACCAGCAGAAGCCTCGAAGGGGCAACTAATGAAAAACTGTTTTTT CATSRSLEGATNEKLFF
TRBD1 TRBJ2-7 TRBV9 . TGTGCCAGCAGCGCCCAACAGGGGGCGCAGGCCTACGAGCAGTACTTC CASSAQQGAQAYEQYF